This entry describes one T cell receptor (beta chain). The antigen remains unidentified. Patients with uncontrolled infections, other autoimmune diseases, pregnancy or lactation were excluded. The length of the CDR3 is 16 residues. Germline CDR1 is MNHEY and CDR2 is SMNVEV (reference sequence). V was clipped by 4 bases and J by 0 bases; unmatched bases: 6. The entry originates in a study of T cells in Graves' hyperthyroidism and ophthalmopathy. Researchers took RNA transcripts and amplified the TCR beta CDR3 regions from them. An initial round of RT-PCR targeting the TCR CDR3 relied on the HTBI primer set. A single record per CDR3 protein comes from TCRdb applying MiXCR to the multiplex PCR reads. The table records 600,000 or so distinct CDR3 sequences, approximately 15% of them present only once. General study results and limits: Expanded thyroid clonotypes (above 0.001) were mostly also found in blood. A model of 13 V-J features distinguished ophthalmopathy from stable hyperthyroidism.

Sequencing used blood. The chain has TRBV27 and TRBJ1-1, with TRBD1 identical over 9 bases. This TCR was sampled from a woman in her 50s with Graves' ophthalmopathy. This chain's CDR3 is CASSSSGTGLNTEAFF. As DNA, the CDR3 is TGTGCCAGCAGTTCCTCCGGGACAGGGTTGAACACTGAAGCTTTCTTT.